These T cell receptor beta chains were read from a single sample in a study of somatic mutations in cytotoxic T cells in rheumatoid arthritis. The data were produced by immunoSEQ multiplex PCR, yet TCRdb's version contains in-frame clones alone and is incomplete. The profile shows about 6,300 clones, around three quarters of them singletons. The sequencing used CD8+ T cells sorted from blood, collected at a follow-up visit. The source of these receptors is a woman aged 70 to 79 with rheumatoid arthritis. Each CDR3 is given with its conserved first and last residue. D genes are given only for firm matches. Clone size is not always given. Where it is, it says once, few, many or a class for expanded clones.

CASSEIGTDWETQYF,TGTGCCAGCAGCGAAATCGGAACCGATTGGGAGACCCAGTACTTC,TRBV9,.,TRBJ2-5,.
CASSGTGRTDTQYF,TGTGCCAGCAGCGGGACAGGGCGGACAGATACGCAGTATTTT,TRBV9,.,TRBJ2-3,TRBD1
CASSPVYRGEQYF,TGTGCCAGCAGTCCGGTGTACCGAGGCGAGCAGTACTTC,TRBV28,.,TRBJ2-7,.
CSPRAGANEQFF,TGCAGCCCACGAGCCGGCGCTAATGAGCAGTTCTTC,TRBV29-1,.,TRBJ2-1,.
CASRPLAGGNTGELFF,TGTGCCAGCAGGCCGCTAGCGGGAGGCAACACCGGGGAGCTGTTTTTT,TRBV7-8,few,TRBJ2-2,TRBD2
CASSAGRGYEQYF,TGTGCCAGCAGCGCAGGCAGGGGTTACGAGCAGTACTTC,TRBV9,.,TRBJ2-7,.
CASSLIWGSLVDF,TGTGCCAGCAGCTTAATCTGGGGATCACTGGTGGACTTC,TRBV7-8,.,TRBJ2-7,.
CASTGRDSEADTQYF,TGTGCCAGCACCGGCCGGGACTCAGAGGCGGATACGCAGTATTTT,TRBV6-6,.,TRBJ2-3,.
CASSSRPLTELGIYEQYF,TGTGCCAGCAGCTCGCGCCCGCTGACCGAGCTAGGTATCTACGAGCAGTACTTC,TRBV7-2,.,TRBJ2-7,.
CASSNTHDGDRGVGDTQYF,TGTGCCAGCAGCAACACTCACGATGGGGACAGGGGCGTGGGAGATACGCAGTATTTT,TRBV9,.,TRBJ2-3,TRBD1
CASSPYDSYNEQFF,TGCGCCAGCAGCCCCTACGACTCCTACAATGAGCAGTTCTTC,TRBV4-1,.,TRBJ2-1,.